This TCR beta chain stems from a study of regulatory T cells in long-lasting Graves disease. Specified time point: newly diagnosed GD, antithyroid drugs for less than 3 months. Scientists built the TCR library using RNA that was extracted from PBMCs. Notes on the study in general: Peripheral blood was the sole material, not thyroid tissue.

In building TCR beta libraries, iRepertoire HTBI primers were used together with Arm-PCR of CDR3 regions. One entry per CDR3 protein results from TCRdb running MiXCR on the multiplex PCR reads. The data show some 450,000 distinct CDR3 sequences, with 15% to 20% seen just once and about 11% held by the top ten. This clonotype has a handful of counts. What it binds is unknown. These records were also assigned to another study, of T cells in Graves' hyperthyroidism and ophthalmopathy. Per that paper: Patients were aged 18 to 65, had disease duration under 2 months, and had newly diagnosed hyperthyroidism. Exclusion of patients followed from uncontrolled infection, other autoimmune disease, pregnancy or lactation. The study used the HTBI primer set for a first-round RT-PCR of the TCR CDR3.

The receptor was isolated from a woman in her 30s with Graves disease. The sample in question was peripheral blood mononuclear cells (PBMCs), obtained at new diagnosis, from a patient treated with antithyroid drugs.

The CDR3 region has the DNA TGCGCCAGCAGCCGAGACGCGATGTACACTGAAGCTTTCTTT. Protein sequence: CASSRDAMYTEAFF. The chain has TRBV4-3 and TRBJ1-1, with D unresolved. Trimming cost V 4 bases and J 3 bases, with 12 bases left between them. This CDR3 has 14 residues. CDR1 and CDR2 (germline): LGHNA, YSLEER.